This entry describes one T cell receptor (beta chain). Its antigen is still unknown. This sample was included in a study of T-cell memory formation after mild COVID-19. Study background: Most TCR clusters belonged to a single donor.

TCRalpha and TCRbeta libraries used 5'RACE with constant-segment primers and UMIs. MiXCR, applied by TCRdb to the 5' RACE reads, yields one record per CDR3 protein. The sample has 550,000 to 600,000 distinct CDR3 sequences, less than 25% seen once. The study, taken as a whole, reports: Shrinking CD4+ clones resided mostly in CM and EM, and CD8+ ones in EMRA. Clones that contracted from day 15 to 85 had balanced CD4/CD8; later expanders were CD4+ biased.

This CDR3 has 15 residues. With 6 bases removed from V and 10 bases from J, the gap between germline ends came to 24 bases. The germline V gene encodes CDR1 SNHLY and CDR2 FYNNEI. The source is an adult woman who had mild COVID-19 (a few samples of this study predate the infection). Cell type and time point are not known. Input material: PBMCs or a T cell subset sorted from them (not recorded which). V usage is TRBV2 and J usage is TRBJ1-1; TRBD1 might be the D (5 bases). CDR3 nucleotides: TGTGCCAGCAGACTCCGCGGGGCACCAGGCTTCGGAGCTTTCTTT. This gives the protein CASRLRGAPGFGAFF.